A single sample is the source of the 12 T cell receptor beta chains below, sequenced in a study of response to subunit inactivated influenza vaccine. From the RT-PCR reads, TCRdb called clonotypes with MiXCR, one entry per CDR3 protein. The sample records more than 250,000 distinct CDR3 sequences, roughly 22% being singletons. The source material was PBMCs from blood, sampled 21 months after vaccination. The receptors here all came from a man aged 50-75 years who received an inactivated influenza vaccine.

The chain couples TRBV18 to TRBJ2-4, with D tentatively TRBD2 (6 bases). CDR3 length: 14 amino acids. Per germline, CDR1 KGHSH and CDR2 LQKENI. Trimming stripped 4 bases from V and 6 bases from J, with 13 bases between. CDR3 loop: CASSQDRGVNIQYF. The CDR3 DNA reads as TGTGCCAGCTCACAAGATCGCGGGGTAAACATTCAGTACTTC.

V and J are TRBV28 and TRBJ2-1, with D unresolved. Germline CDR1 is MDHEN and CDR2 is SYDVKM. The CDR3 is 14 residues long. V was shortened by 2 bases and J by 0 bases, with 5 bases between the two germline ends. CDR3 sequence: CASSLVRSYNEQFF. The CDR3 coding sequence is TGTGCCAGCAGTTTAGTTCGCTCCTACAATGAGCAGTTCTTC.

The V gene is TRBV29-1, the J gene TRBJ2-5; D not certain. CDR1 SQVTM and CDR2 ANQGSEA come from the germline V gene. This CDR3 spans 11 amino acids. Trimming removed 6 bases at V and 7 bases at J, with 12 bases between. CDR3 loop: CSVALLGTQYF. CDR3 bases: TGCAGCGTCGCCCTATTGGGGACCCAGTACTTC.

In this sample, this clonotype turned up a few times. The rearrangement links TRBV12-3 or TRBV12-4 to TRBJ1-5; perhaps TRBD1 as D (5 bases). V dropped 8 bases and J dropped 4 bases, with 12 bases sitting between them. CDR3 length equals 13 residues. The CDR3 nucleotides are TGTGCCAGCTCCGGGGGGGATAATCAGCCCCAGCATTTT. Translating gives CASSGGDNQPQHF.

This clonotype has a handful of counts. The CDR3 protein is CASSLGFVLESTF. CDR3 sequence (DNA): TGCGCCAGCAGCTTGGGATTTGTCTTAGAGAGCACCTTC. The genes are TRBV5-1 and TRBJ1-2; D is uncertain. The germline gives CDR1 SGHRS, CDR2 YFSETQ. V was shortened by 0 bases and J by 13 bases, with 16 bases between the two germline ends. The CDR3 runs 13 residues. Based on the CDR3 plus reference TRBV5-1 and TRBJ1-2, the full variable domain is KAGVTQTPRYLIKTRGQQVTLSCSPISGHRSVSWYQQTPGQGLQFLFEYFSETQRNKGNFPGRFSGRQFSNSRSEMNVSTLELGDSALYLCASSLGFVLESTFGSGTRLTVV.

This clonotype has more than one count but fewer than ten. V is TRBV20-1 and J is TRBJ1-1; unclear D gene. Germline CDR1 reads DFQATT; CDR2 reads SNEGSKA (reference sequence). This CDR3 has 14 residues. The ends were cut back, 1 base at V and 3 bases at J, with 12 bases in the middle. The CDR3 DNA reads TGCAGTGCTAGAGCTTCAACAATCTACACTGAAGCTTTCTTT. This sequence encodes CSARASTIYTEAFF.

This clonotype was seen only a few times. This chain connects TRBV11-2 to TRBJ1-4; D not resolved. V shed 1 base and J shed 5 bases, with 26 bases lying between them. The CDR3 has 20 residues. In germline, CDR1 is SGHAT, CDR2 FQNNGV. DNA of the CDR3: TGTGCCAGCAGCTTAGTATTCGGTTGGAACGAAGCCACGAACAATGAAAAACTGTTTTTT. Translation gives CASSLVFGWNEATNNEKLFF.

This sequence joins TRBV2 and TRBJ1-2; a weak D match, TRBD1 (5 bases). CDR1 and CDR2 from the germline V gene are SNHLY and FYNNEI. Trimming stripped 5 bases from V and 14 bases from J, with 15 bases between. The CDR3 contains 11 residues. CDR3 sequence reads: CASSSTGPGTF. CDR3 DNA sequence: TGTGCCAGCAGTTCGACGGGGCCCGGGACCTTC.

There are many counts of this clonotype. V is TRBV13 and J is TRBJ2-3; no firm D call. This CDR3 region has 14 residues. V was clipped by 0 bases and J by 4 bases, with 8 bases between them. Germline CDR1 reads PRHDT; CDR2 reads FYEKMQ (reference sequence). CDR3: CASSLGGFADTQYF. The CDR3 DNA sequence: TGTGCCAGCAGCTTAGGGGGGTTTGCAGATACGCAGTATTTT.

The chain carries TRBV12-3 or TRBV12-4 and TRBJ1-2; 10 bases are shared with TRBD1. The CDR3 has 14 amino acids. V lost 6 bases to trimming and J lost 5 bases; unmatched junction nucleotides: 6. CDR3 loop: CASRPGTGAYGYTF. The CDR3 nucleotides read TGTGCCAGCAGACCCGGGACAGGGGCTTATGGCTACACCTTC.

This clonotype was detected ten times or more. V is TRBV20-1 and J is TRBJ1-2, with 7 bases lining up with TRBD1. In germline, CDR1 is DFQATT, CDR2 SNEGSKA (reference sequence). With 5 bases clipped from V and 3 bases from J, the junction kept 6 bases outside the gene matches. This CDR3 comprises 13 residues. The CDR3 DNA reads as TGCAGTGCTTCCAGGGGGGCGGACTATGGCTACACCTTC. As protein: CSASRGADYGYTF.

This chain uses TRBV2 with TRBJ2-7, with a possible D match to TRBD1 (5 bases). The CDR3 has 13 residues. CDR1 is SNHLY, CDR2 FYNNEI, per germline. Trimming took off 8 bases at V and 2 bases at J, with 13 bases between the two ends. The CDR3 spells CASSLQGAYEQYF. The CDR3 region has the DNA TGTGCCAGCTCCCTTCAGGGTGCCTACGAGCAGTACTTC. The full variable domain, rest sourced from reference TRBV2 and TRBJ2-7, is EPEVTQTPSHQVTQMGQEVILRCVPISNHLYFYWYRQILGQKVEFLVSFYNNEISEKSEIFDDQFSVERPDGSNFTLKIRSTKLEDSAMYFCASSLQGAYEQYFGPGTRLTVT.